This is a list of T cell receptor beta chains from one sample in a study of shared clonotypes between healthy human individuals. Produced via immunoSEQ multiplex PCR; TCRdb's table is partial and in-frame only. The sample contains roughly 2.4 million clones, approximately 95% of which appear only once. The material sequenced was naive CD4+ T cells sorted from blood. All receptors come from a man between 18 and 29 years old in good health. Each CDR3 is given with its conserved first and last residue.

j_call v_call cdr3_aa
TRBJ1-5 TRBV30 CAWSVRGTKSNQPQHF
TRBJ2-7 TRBV9 CASSRLAGTYEQYF
TRBJ1-5 TRBV5-1 CASSLATGGSNQPQHF
TRBJ2-7 TRBV5-1 CASSLSGASSYEQYF
TRBJ1-3 TRBV2 CASSAEVASGNTIYF
TRBJ2-1 TRBV4-2 CASSLDPNQGNEQFF
TRBJ1-3 TRBV6-1 CASSGRATLSGNTIYF
TRBJ1-2 TRBV2 CASSARQGANYGYTF
TRBJ2-1 TRBV18 CASSPASGGPYNEQFF
TRBJ2-1 TRBV4-1 CASSRGQVYNEQFF
TRBJ1-2 TRBV29-1 CSVAGTAYGYTF
TRBJ2-5 TRBV6-5 CASSPGPLRETQYF
TRBJ2-7 TRBV28 CASSFSGVLYEQYF
TRBJ1-1 TRBV2 CASSEQGRAGGAEAFF
TRBJ1-6 TRBV9 CASSAKTGNSPLHF
TRBJ2-7 TRBV9 CASSGGAGYEQYF
TRBJ1-5 TRBV6-1 CASVGTGAYGAQHF
TRBJ2-6 TRBV12-5 CASGQGDSGANVLTF
TRBJ2-7 TRBV28 CASRTPAYEQYF
TRBJ2-3 TRBV5-4 CASSWGDTQYF
TRBJ1-6 TRBV7-2 CASSLVLDRGPYNSPLHF
TRBJ1-6 TRBV5-4 CASSADLDSPLHF
TRBJ1-4 TRBV7-9 CASRQTGSTNEKLFF
TRBJ2-7 TRBV10-3 CAISEQGALREQYF
TRBJ2-3 TRBV2 CASSATGTKTDTQYF
TRBJ2-2 TRBV6-5 CASSYRTVNTGELFF
TRBJ2-2 TRBV10-1 CASREGSGTTGELFF
TRBJ1-3 TRBV2 CASTFRQGGNTIYF
TRBJ1-6 TRBV9 CASSPKVLDSPLHF
TRBJ1-1 TRBV18 CASSPRDESGAFF
TRBJ2-7 TRBV5-4 CASSLYGVLYEQYF
TRBJ1-3 TRBV5-6 CASSLALISGNTIYF
TRBJ2-3 TRBV5-1 CASSSGLTPSTDTQYF
TRBJ2-7 TRBV19 CASRIRTSDYEQYF
TRBJ2-1 TRBV11-2 CASSLETGDEQFF
TRBJ2-1 TRBV4-1 CASSQPIYNEQFF
TRBJ1-2 TRBV10-3 CAISGVALGGYTF
TRBJ2-3 TRBV2 CASILGLAKGEDTQYF
TRBJ2-3 TRBV4-3 CASGASAVPDTQYF
TRBJ2-2 TRBV6-5 CASSYVGGWNTGELFF
TRBJ2-7 TRBV10-3 CAISRGQTYEQYF
TRBJ2-3 TRBV29-1 CSVSGSSTDTQYF
TRBJ2-6 TRBV4-1 CASSQGTGLAANVLTF
TRBJ1-5 TRBV18 CASSSDREVHF
TRBJ2-3 TRBV2 CASSESSARGGPDTQYF